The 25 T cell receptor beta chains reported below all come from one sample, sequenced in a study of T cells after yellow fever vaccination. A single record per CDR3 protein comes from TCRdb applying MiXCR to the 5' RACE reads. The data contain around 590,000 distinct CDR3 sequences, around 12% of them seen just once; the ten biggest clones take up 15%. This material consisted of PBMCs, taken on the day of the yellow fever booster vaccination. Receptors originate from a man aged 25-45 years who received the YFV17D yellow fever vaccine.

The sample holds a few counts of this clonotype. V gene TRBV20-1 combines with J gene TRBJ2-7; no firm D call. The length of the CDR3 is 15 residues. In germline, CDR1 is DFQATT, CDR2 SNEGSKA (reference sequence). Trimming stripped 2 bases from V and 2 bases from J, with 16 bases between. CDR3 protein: CSARNGGDQTYEQYF. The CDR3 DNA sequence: TGCAGTGCTAGAAATGGCGGAGACCAGACCTACGAGCAGTACTTC.

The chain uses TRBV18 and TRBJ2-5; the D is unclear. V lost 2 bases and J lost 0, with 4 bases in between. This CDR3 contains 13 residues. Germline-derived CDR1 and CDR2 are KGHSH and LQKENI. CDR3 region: CASSPTDQETQYF. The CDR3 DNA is TGTGCCAGCTCACCAACCGACCAAGAGACCCAGTACTTC.

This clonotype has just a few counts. Here the CDR3 DNA reads TGCGCCAGCAGCTTGGTGGCGCGGGACAAAAACACCATATATTTT. It specifies CASSLVARDKNTIYF. The chain recombines TRBV5-1 with TRBJ1-3, with D possibly being TRBD1 (6 bases). This CDR3 is 15 amino acids long. V lost 0 bases and J lost 6, with 13 bases in between. Per the germline V gene, CDR1 is SGHRS and CDR2 is YFSETQ.

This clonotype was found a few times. In DNA, the CDR3 is TGTGCCACCAGCAGAGGAGACTCCAGCTCCTACAATGAGCAGTTCTTC. Protein: CATSRGDSSSYNEQFF. This chain connects TRBV15 to TRBJ2-1; D call uncertain. The V end lost 1 base, the J end lost 0 bases, and 10 bases lay between the germline ends. Germline values: CDR1 LNHNV, CDR2 YYDKDF (reference sequence). The length of the CDR3 is 16 residues.

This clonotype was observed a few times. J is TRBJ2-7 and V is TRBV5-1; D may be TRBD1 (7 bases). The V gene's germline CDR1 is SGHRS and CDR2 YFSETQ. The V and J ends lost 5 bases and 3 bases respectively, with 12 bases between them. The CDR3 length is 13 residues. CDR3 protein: CASREGAIYEQYF. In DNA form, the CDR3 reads TGCGCCAGCAGGGAGGGGGCCATCTACGAGCAGTACTTC.

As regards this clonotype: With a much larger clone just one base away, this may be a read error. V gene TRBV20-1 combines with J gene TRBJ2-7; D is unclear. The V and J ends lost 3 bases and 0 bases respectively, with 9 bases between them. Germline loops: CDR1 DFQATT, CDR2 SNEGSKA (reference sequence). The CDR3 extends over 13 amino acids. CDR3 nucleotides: TGCAGTGCTAGGGTAATGAGCTCCTACGAGCAGTACTTC. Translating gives CSARVMSSYEQYF.

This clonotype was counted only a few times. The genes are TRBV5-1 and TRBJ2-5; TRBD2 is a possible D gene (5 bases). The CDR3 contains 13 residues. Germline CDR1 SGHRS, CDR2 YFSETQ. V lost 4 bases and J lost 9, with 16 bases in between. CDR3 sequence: CASSADRERAQYF. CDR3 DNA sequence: TGCGCCAGCAGCGCTGATCGAGAGAGGGCCCAGTACTTC.

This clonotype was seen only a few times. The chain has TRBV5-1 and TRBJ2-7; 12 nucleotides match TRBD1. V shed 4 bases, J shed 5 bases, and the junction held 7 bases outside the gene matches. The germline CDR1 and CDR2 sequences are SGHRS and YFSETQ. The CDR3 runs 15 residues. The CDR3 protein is CASSLLGTGGHEQYF. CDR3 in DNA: TGCGCCAGCAGCCTTTTGGGGACAGGGGGCCACGAGCAGTACTTC.

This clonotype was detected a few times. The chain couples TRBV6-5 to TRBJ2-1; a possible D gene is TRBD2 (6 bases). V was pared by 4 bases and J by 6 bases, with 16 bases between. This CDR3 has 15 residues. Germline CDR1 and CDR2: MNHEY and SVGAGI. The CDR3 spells CASSSGWGRFNEQFF. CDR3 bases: TGTGCCAGCAGTTCCGGATGGGGGAGGTTCAATGAGCAGTTCTTC.

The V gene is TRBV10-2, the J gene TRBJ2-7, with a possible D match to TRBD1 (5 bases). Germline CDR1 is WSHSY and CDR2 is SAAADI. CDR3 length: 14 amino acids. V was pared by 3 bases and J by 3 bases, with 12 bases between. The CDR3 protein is CASSDRQGVYEQYF. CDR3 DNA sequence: TGCGCCAGCAGTGATCGCCAGGGTGTCTACGAGCAGTACTTC.

The CDR3 DNA is TGTGCCAGCAGCTCCGGGCCGGGTGATGCACCCCTCCACTTT. Residues: CASSSGPGDAPLHF. The chain combines TRBV7-9 with TRBJ1-6; D gene uncertain. The CDR3 is made up of 14 amino acids. V was cut by 4 bases and J by 11 bases, with 15 bases left in between. In germline, CDR1 is SEHNR, CDR2 FQNEAQ (reference sequence).

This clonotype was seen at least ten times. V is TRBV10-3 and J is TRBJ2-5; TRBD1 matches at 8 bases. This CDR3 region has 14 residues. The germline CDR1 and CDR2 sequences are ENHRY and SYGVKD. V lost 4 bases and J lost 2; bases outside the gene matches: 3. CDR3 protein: CAISAGQGQETQYF. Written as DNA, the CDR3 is TGTGCCATCAGTGCAGGACAGGGACAAGAGACCCAGTACTTC.

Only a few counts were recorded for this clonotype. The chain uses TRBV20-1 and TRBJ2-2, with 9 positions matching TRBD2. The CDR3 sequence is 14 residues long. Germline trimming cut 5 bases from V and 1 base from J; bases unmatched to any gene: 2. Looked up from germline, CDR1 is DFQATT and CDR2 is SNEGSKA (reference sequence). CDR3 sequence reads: CSAETSGNTGELFF. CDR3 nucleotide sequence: TGCAGTGCTGAGACTAGCGGGAACACCGGGGAGCTGTTTTTT.

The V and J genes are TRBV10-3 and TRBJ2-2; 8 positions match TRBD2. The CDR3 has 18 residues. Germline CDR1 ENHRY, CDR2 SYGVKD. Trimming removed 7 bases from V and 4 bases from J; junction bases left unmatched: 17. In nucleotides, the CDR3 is TGTGCCATCACCATTAGTCCGGGGGGGGAAGCGCCCACCGGGGAGCTGTTTTTT. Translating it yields CAITISPGGEAPTGELFF.

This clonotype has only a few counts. The CDR3 loop is CASSMGTAGGTQYF. The CDR3 DNA follows: TGTGCCAGCAGCATGGGGACAGCAGGGGGGACCCAGTACTTC. The rearrangement uses TRBV28 and TRBJ2-5; 7 bases agree with TRBD1. Trimming took 6 bases from V and 7 from J; bases not matched to a gene: 11. The CDR3 covers 14 residues. In germline, CDR1 is MDHEN, CDR2 SYDVKM.

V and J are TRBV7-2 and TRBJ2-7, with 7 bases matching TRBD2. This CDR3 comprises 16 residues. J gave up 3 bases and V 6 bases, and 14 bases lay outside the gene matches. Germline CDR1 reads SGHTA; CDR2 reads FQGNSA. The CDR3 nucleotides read TGTGCCAGCAGGGGGGGGTCGCGGGAGAGTAGCTACGAGCAGTACTTC. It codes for CASRGGSRESSYEQYF.

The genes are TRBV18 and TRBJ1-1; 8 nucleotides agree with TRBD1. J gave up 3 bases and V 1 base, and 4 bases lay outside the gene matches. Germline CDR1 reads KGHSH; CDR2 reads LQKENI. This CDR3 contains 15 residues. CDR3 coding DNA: TGTGCCAGCTCACCACGGACAGGGATTGACACTGAAGCTTTCTTT. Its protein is CASSPRTGIDTEAFF.

The CDR3 here is CASSLIAGGRTDTQYF. CDR3 bases: TGTGCCAGCAGTTTAATTGCGGGAGGACGGACAGATACGCAGTATTTT. The J gene is TRBJ2-3, the V gene TRBV28; the match to TRBD2 covers 8 bases. Unmatched junction bases numbered 7, after V lost 2 bases and J lost 3 bases. In germline, CDR1 is MDHEN, CDR2 SYDVKM. This CDR3 has 16 residues.

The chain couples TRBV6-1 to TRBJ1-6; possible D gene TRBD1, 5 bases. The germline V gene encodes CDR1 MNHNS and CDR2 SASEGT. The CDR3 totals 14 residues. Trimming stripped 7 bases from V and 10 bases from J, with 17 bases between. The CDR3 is CASNHPVQGSPLHF. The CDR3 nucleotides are TGTGCCAGCAACCATCCTGTGCAGGGATCACCCCTCCACTTT.

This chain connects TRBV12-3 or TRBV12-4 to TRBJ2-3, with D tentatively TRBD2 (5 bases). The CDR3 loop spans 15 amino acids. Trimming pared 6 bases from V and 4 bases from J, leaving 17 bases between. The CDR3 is CASRRTGVRADTQYF. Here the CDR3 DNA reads TGTGCCAGCAGGAGGACTGGGGTGAGGGCAGATACGCAGTATTTT.

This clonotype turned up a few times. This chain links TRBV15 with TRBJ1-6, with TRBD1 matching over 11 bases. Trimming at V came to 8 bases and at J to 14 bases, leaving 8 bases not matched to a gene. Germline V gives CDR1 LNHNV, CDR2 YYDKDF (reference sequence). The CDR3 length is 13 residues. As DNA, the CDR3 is TGTGCCACCTCGGGACAGGGGGGAGGGTCCCTCCACTTT. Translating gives CATSGQGGGSLHF.

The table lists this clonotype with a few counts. CDR3 DNA: TGTGCCAGCAGCTTGGGCGGTGGGGCAACTAATGAAAAACTGTTTTTT. This encodes CASSLGGGATNEKLFF. This rearrangement joins TRBV7-2 to TRBJ1-4, with D hard to call. The CDR3 spans 16 residues. CDR1 SGHTA and CDR2 FQGNSA come from the germline V gene. V lost 3 bases, J lost 0 bases, and 11 bases lay in between.

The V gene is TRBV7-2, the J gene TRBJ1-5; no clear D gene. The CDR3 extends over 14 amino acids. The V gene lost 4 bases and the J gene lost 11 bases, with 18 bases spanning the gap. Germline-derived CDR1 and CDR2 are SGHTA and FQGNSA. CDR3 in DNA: TGTGCCAGCAGCTCAGGCCGCCCCGGAGGGTCCCAGCATTTT. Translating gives CASSSGRPGGSQHF.

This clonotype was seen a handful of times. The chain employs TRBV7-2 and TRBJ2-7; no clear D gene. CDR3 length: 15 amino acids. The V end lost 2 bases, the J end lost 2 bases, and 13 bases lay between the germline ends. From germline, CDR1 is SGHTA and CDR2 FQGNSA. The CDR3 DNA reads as TGTGCCAGCAGCTTAAGGTTGTTTCAGGCCTACGAGCAGTACTTC. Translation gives CASSLRLFQAYEQYF.

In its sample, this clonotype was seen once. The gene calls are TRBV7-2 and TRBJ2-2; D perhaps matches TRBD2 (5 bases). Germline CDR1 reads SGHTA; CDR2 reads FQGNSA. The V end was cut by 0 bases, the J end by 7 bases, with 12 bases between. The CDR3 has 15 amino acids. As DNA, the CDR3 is TGTGCCAGCAGCTTAGCGCGGGCGGTCCGCGGGGAGCTGTTTTTT. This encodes CASSLARAVRGELFF.